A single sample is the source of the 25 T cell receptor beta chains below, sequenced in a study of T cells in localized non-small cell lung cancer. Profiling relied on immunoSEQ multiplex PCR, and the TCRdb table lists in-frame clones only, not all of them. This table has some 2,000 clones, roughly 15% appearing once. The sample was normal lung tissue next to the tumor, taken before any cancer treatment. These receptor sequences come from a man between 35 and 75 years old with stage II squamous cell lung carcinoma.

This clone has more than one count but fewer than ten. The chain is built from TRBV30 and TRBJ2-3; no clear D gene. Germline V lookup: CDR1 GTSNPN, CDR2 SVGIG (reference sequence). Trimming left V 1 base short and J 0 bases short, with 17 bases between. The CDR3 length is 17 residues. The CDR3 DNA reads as TGTGCCTGGAGTGACTTGAGCTCACCCACTAGCACAGATACGCAGTATTTT. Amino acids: CAWSDLSSPTSTDTQYF.

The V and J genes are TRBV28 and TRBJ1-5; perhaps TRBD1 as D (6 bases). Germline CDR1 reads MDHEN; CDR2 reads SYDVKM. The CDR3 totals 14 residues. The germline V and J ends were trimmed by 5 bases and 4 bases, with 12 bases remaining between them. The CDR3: CASSTGGTNQPQHF. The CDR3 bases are TGTGCCAGCAGTACTGGGGGCACTAATCAGCCCCAGCATTTT.

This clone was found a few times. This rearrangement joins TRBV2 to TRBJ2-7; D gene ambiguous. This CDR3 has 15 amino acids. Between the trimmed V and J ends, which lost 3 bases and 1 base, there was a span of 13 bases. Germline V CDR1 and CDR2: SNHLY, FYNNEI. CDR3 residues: CASSDSGDWSYEQYF. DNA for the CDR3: TGTGCCAGCAGTGATTCGGGTGATTGGTCCTACGAGCAGTACTTC.

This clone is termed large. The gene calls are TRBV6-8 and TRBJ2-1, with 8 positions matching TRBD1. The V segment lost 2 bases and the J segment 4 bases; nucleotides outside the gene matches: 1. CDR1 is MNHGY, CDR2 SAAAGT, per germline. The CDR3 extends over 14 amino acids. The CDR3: CASSYQGAYNEQFF. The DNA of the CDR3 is TGTGCCAGCAGTTACCAGGGGGCTTACAATGAGCAGTTCTTC.

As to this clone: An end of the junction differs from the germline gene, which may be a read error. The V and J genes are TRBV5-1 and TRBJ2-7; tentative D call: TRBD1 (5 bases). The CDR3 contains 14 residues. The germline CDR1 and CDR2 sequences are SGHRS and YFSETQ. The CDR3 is CASSLVGASHEQYF. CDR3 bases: TGCGCCAGCAGCTTGGTAGGGGCCTCCCACGAGCAGTACTTC.

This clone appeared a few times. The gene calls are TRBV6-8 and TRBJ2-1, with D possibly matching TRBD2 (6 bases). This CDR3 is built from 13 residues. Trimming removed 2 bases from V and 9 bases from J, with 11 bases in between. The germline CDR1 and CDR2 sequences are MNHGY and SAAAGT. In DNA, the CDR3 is TGTGCCAGCAGTTACCGCGGGGAAGGTGAGCAGTTCTTC. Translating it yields CASSYRGEGEQFF.

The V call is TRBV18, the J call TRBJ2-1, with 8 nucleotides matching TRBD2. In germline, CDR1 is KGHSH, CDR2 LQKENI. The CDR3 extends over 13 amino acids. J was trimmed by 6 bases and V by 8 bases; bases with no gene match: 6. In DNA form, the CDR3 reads TGTGCCAGCGTTCTTGCGGGGGGCAATGAGCAGTTCTTC. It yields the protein CASVLAGGNEQFF.

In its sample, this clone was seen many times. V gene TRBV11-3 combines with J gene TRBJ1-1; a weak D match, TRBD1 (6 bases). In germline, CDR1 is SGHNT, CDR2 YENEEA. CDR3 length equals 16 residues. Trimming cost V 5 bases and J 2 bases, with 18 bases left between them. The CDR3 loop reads CASSDTNREVNTEAFF. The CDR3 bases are TGTGCCAGCAGCGATACCAACAGGGAAGTTAACACTGAAGCTTTCTTT.

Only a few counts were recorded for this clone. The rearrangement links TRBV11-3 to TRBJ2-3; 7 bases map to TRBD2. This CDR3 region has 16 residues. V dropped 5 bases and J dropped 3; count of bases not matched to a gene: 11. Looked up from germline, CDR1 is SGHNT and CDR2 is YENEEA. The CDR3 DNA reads TGTGCCAGCAGCCCGACCCCAGCGGGATATACAGATACGCAGTATTTT. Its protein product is CASSPTPAGYTDTQYF.

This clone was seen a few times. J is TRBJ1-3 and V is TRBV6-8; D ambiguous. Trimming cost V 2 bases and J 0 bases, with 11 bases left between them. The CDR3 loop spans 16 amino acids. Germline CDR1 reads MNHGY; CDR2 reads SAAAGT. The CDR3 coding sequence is TGTGCCAGCAGTTACATCGCCGACCCCTCTGGAAACACCATATATTTT. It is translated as CASSYIADPSGNTIYF.

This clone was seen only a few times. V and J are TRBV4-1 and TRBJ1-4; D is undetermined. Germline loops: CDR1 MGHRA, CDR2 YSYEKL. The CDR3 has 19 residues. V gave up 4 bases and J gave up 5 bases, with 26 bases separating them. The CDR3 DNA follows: TGCGCCAGCAGCCCAAGAAATATCGGGGTCCGGGCAGACAATGAAAAACTGTTTTTT. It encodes CASSPRNIGVRADNEKLFF.

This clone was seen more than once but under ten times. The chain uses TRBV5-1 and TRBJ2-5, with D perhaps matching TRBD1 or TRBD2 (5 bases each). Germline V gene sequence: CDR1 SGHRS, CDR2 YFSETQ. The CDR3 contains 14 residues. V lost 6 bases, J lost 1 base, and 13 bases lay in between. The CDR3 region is CASTPGSTQETQYF. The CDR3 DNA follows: TGCGCCAGCACCCCAGGGAGCACCCAAGAGACCCAGTACTTC.

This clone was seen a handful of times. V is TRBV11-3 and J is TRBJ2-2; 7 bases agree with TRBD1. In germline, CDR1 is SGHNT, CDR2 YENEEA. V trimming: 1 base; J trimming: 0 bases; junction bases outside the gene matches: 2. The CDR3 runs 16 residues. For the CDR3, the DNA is TGTGCCAGCAGCTTAGGGACAGGAACGAACACCGGGGAGCTGTTTTTT. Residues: CASSLGTGTNTGELFF.

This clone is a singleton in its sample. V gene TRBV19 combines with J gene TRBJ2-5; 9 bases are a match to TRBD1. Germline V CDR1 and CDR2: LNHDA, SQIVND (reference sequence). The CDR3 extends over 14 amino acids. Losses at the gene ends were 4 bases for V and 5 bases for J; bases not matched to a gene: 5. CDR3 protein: CASSTQGARETQYF. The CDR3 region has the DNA TGTGCCAGTAGTACACAGGGGGCGAGGGAGACCCAGTACTTC.

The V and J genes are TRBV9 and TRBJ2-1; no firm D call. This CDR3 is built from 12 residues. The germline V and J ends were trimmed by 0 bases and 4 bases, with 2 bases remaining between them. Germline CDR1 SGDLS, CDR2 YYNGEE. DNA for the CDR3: TGTGCCAGCAGCGTAGGGTACAATGAGCAGTTCTTC. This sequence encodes CASSVGYNEQFF.

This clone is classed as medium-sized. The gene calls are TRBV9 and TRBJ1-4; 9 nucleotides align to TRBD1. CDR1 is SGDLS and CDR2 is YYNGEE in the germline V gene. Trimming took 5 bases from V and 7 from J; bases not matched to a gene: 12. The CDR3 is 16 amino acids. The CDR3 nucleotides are TGTGCCAGCAGTGGGAACACCGGGACAGGGAGTGAAAAACTGTTTTTT. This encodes CASSGNTGTGSEKLFF.

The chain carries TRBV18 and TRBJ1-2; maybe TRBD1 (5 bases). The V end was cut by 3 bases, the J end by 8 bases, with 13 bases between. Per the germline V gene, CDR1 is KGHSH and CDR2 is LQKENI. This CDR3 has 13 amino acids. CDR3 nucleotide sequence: TGTGCCAGCTCACCCCTACCACAGGAGGGCTACACCTTC. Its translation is CASSPLPQEGYTF.

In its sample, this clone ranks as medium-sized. The DNA for the CDR3 is TGTGCCAGCAGCCCCAGGACTGCTGAAGAGACCCAGTACTTC. As protein: CASSPRTAEETQYF. This chain uses TRBV11-3 with TRBJ2-5, with a possible D match to TRBD2 (5 bases). V lost 5 bases to trimming and J lost 3 bases, with 13 bases between them. The CDR3 sequence is 14 residues long. Germline V gene lookup returns CDR1 SGHNT and CDR2 YENEEA.

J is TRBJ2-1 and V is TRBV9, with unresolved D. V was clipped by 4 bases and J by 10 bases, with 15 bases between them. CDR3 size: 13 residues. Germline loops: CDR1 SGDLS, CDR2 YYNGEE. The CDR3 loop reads CASSPRVLREQFF. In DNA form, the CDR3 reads TGTGCCAGCAGCCCCCGGGTCCTCAGAGAGCAGTTCTTC.

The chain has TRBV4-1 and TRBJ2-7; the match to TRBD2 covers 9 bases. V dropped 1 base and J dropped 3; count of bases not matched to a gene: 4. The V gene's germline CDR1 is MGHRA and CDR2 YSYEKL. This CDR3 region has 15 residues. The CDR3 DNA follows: TGCGCCAGCAGCCAAGTTAGCGGGGGACTCTACGAGCAGTACTTC. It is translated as CASSQVSGGLYEQYF.

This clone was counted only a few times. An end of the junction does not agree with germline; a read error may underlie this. CDR3 DNA: TGTGCCAGCAGACCCCGGGGGAACGCTGAAGCTTTCTTT. Its protein product is CASRPRGNAEAFF. This chain connects TRBV6-8 to TRBJ1-1, with a tentative D call TRBD1 (5 bases). Per the germline V gene, CDR1 is MNHGY and CDR2 is SAAAGT. This CDR3 comprises 13 residues.

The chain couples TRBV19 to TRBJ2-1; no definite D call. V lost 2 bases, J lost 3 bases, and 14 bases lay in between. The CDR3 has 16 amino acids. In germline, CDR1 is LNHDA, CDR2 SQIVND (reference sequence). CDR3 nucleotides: TGTGCCAGTAGTATACCCCGGACCCGGATCTACAATGAGCAGTTCTTC. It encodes CASSIPRTRIYNEQFF.

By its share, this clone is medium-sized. The CDR3: CASSSLGGGFDEQYF. CDR3 nucleotide sequence: TGTGCCAGCAGCTCATTAGGGGGCGGTTTCGACGAGCAGTACTTC. This rearrangement joins TRBV11-3 to TRBJ2-7; 7 bases align to TRBD1. The germline CDR1 and CDR2 sequences are SGHNT and YENEEA. The CDR3 loop spans 15 amino acids. Germline trimming cut 4 bases from V and 5 bases from J; bases unmatched to any gene: 11.

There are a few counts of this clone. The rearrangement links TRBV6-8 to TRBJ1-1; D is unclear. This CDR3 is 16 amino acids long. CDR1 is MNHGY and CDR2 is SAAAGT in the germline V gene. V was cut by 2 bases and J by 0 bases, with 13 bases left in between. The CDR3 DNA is TGTGCCAGCAGTTACCACCTTCGTGACATGAACACTGAAGCTTTCTTT. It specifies CASSYHLRDMNTEAFF.

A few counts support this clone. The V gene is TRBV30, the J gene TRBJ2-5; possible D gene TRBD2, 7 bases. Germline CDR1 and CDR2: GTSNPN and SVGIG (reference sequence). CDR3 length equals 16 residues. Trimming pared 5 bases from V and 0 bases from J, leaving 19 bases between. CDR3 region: CAWGLGGRGYQETQYF. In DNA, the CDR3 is TGTGCCTGGGGCCTCGGGGGGCGAGGGTACCAAGAGACCCAGTACTTC.